The 26 T cell receptor beta chains given below trace back to one sample, sequenced in a study of human T cells and chemical hapten exposure. In TCRdb, the 5' RACE reads were re-called with MiXCR into one record per CDR3 protein. The sample contains about 81,000 distinct CDR3 sequences, 6% to 8.5% of which appear only once. Unseparated into fractions, whole blood served as the source from which total RNA was extracted. Every receptor here comes from a male donor in good health.

The CDR3 region has the DNA TGCAGCGTTGTAGAGAACTATGGCTACACCTTC. Its translation: CSVVENYGYTF. The chain uses TRBV29-1 and TRBJ1-2; D uncertain. The CDR3 contains 11 residues. Trimming shortened V by 4 bases and J by 2 bases, and 5 bases separated the two germline ends. CDR1 is SQVTM and CDR2 is ANQGSEA in the germline V gene.

This clonotype was seen at least ten times. The V call is TRBV11-1, the J call TRBJ2-3; D not certain. Per the germline V gene, CDR1 is SGHAT and CDR2 is FQDESV (reference sequence). The CDR3 has 14 residues. Trimming took 3 bases from V and 2 from J, leaving 9 bases between them. The CDR3 coding sequence is TGTGCCAGCAGCTTCCAGACTCTCACAGATACGCAGTATTTT. Translation gives CASSFQTLTDTQYF.

The V and J genes are TRBV14 and TRBJ2-5; TRBD1 might be the D (5 bases). The germline V and J ends were trimmed by 1 base and 5 bases, with 8 bases remaining between them. CDR3 length: 13 amino acids. Looked up from germline, CDR1 is SGHDN and CDR2 is FVKESK. Here the CDR3 reads CASSQAGLETQYF. DNA for the CDR3: TGTGCCAGCAGCCAAGCAGGGTTGGAGACCCAGTACTTC.

The rearrangement uses TRBV7-2 and TRBJ2-3; 11 bases line up with TRBD2. This CDR3 comprises 15 residues. From germline, CDR1 is SGHTA and CDR2 FQGNSA. After removal of 6 bases from V and 1 base from J, the junction contained 3 bases not matched to a gene. The CDR3 loop is CASRGTSGCTDTQYF. The CDR3 DNA reads TGTGCCAGCAGGGGGACTAGCGGATGCACAGATACGCAGTATTTT.

This clonotype appeared a few times. The chain joins TRBV4-2 to TRBJ1-5; D may be TRBD1 (5 bases). Trimming took off 0 bases at V and 5 bases at J, with 8 bases between the two ends. The CDR3 extends over 14 amino acids. CDR1 is LGHNA, CDR2 YNFKEQ, per germline. CDR3 nucleotides: TGTGCCAGCAGCCAAGATGGGGCCGATCAGCCCCAGCATTTT. It encodes CASSQDGADQPQHF.

This clonotype has a count of ten or more. The rearrangement joins TRBV20-1 to TRBJ2-3; D call uncertain. Germline-derived CDR1 and CDR2 are DFQATT and SNEGSKA (reference sequence). Trimming pared 4 bases from V and 1 base from J, leaving 15 bases between. CDR3 size: 15 residues. The CDR3 sequence: CSATRYPQGTDTQYF. CDR3 sequence (DNA): TGCAGTGCTACCCGATATCCTCAAGGCACAGATACGCAGTATTTT.

The sample holds many counts of this clonotype. The J gene is TRBJ2-3, the V gene TRBV3-1, with D maybe TRBD1 (6 bases). CDR1 LGHDT and CDR2 YNNKEL come from the germline V gene (reference sequence). The ends were cut back, 0 bases at V and 3 bases at J, with 10 bases in the middle. CDR3 size: 15 residues. CDR3 in DNA: TGTGCCAGCAGCCAAGATTTTCAGGGGACAGATACGCAGTATTTT. Translated: CASSQDFQGTDTQYF.

This clonotype was observed at least ten times. The chain uses TRBV20-1 and TRBJ1-2; 8 bases are shared with TRBD1. Germline V CDR1 and CDR2: DFQATT, SNEGSKA (reference sequence). This CDR3 is built from 12 residues. The J segment lost 6 bases and the V segment lost 6 bases, leaving 6 bases of the junction unmatched. The CDR3 sequence: CSAKTGAHGYTF. The CDR3 DNA reads as TGCAGTGCGAAGACAGGGGCTCATGGCTACACCTTC.

This clonotype was picked up a small number of times. This sequence joins TRBV29-1 and TRBJ1-1; 10 bases agree with TRBD1. This CDR3 spans 16 amino acids. Germline V gene lookup returns CDR1 SQVTM and CDR2 ANQGSEA. V lost 3 bases and J lost 5; bases outside the gene matches: 12. The CDR3 DNA reads TGCAGCGTTGATCGCCCCCGGGACAGGGGTGCGACTGAAGCTTTCTTT. Its translation: CSVDRPRDRGATEAFF. The complete variable domain, with remaining parts taken from reference TRBV29-1 and TRBJ1-1, reads SAVISQKPSRDICQRGTSLTIQCQVDSQVTMMFWYRQQPGQSLTLIATANQGSEATYESGFVIDKFPISRPNLTFSTLTVSNMSPEDSSIYLCSVDRPRDRGATEAFFGQGTRLTVV.

This clonotype was detected a few times. This sequence joins TRBV20-1 and TRBJ1-4; the D is unclear. The V gene's germline CDR1 is DFQATT and CDR2 SNEGSKA (reference sequence). V gave up 6 bases and J gave up 2 bases, with 10 bases separating them. CDR3 length: 13 amino acids. The CDR3 is CSARGDTNEKLFF. CDR3 DNA: TGCAGTGCCCGAGGAGACACTAATGAAAAACTGTTTTTT.

This clonotype has a count of ten or more. The chain joins TRBV20-1 to TRBJ2-7; TRBD2 aligns across 12 bases. This CDR3 region has 16 residues. V lost 5 bases, J lost 3 bases, and 11 bases stayed unmatched. The germline gives CDR1 DFQATT, CDR2 SNEGSKA (reference sequence). The CDR3 sequence: CSADRLGLAGFYEQYF. The CDR3 DNA is TGCAGTGCTGACCGCCTGGGACTAGCGGGTTTCTACGAGCAGTACTTC.

This clonotype was counted only a few times. This rearrangement joins TRBV30 to TRBJ1-1; D ambiguous. The CDR3 covers 11 residues. V lost 1 base to trimming and J lost 7 bases, with 7 bases between them. The germline V gene encodes CDR1 GTSNPN and CDR2 SVGIG (reference sequence). This CDR3 is CAWSAQYEAFF. CDR3 sequence (DNA): TGTGCCTGGAGTGCCCAGTATGAAGCTTTCTTT.

V and J are TRBV6-5 and TRBJ1-2; no clear D gene. The CDR3 has 11 residues. Germline lookup yields CDR1 MNHEY and CDR2 SVGAGI. Trimming pared 10 bases from V and 8 bases from J, leaving 14 bases between. The CDR3 loop is CATKSPIGYTF. In DNA form, the CDR3 reads TGTGCCACCAAATCCCCCATAGGCTACACCTTC.

This clonotype was seen repeatedly, ten times or more. DNA of the CDR3: TGTGCCACCGATGAGGGACCGGGAAATACGCAGTATTTT. It translates to CATDEGPGNTQYF. The gene calls are TRBV10-3 and TRBJ2-3, with D possibly called TRBD1 or TRBD2 (5 bases each). V was shortened by 10 bases and J by 7 bases, with 18 bases between the two germline ends. Germline CDR1 ENHRY, CDR2 SYGVKD. CDR3 length equals 13 residues.

The chain links TRBV6-2 or TRBV6-3 to TRBJ1-4, with 8 bases that match TRBD1. The CDR3 loop spans 15 amino acids. The germline V gene has CDR1 MNHEY and CDR2 SVGEGT. Unmatched junction bases numbered 7, after V lost 7 bases and J lost 3 bases. The CDR3, as DNA: TGTGCCAGCACCCAACAGGGGGGCGCTAATGAAAAACTGTTTTTT. Its protein is CASTQQGGANEKLFF.

As for this clonotype: A much larger clone lies one base from this, so it may be a read error. The CDR3 reads CARSLASYEQYF. The CDR3 DNA follows: TGTGCCAGAAGCTTAGCTTCCTACGAGCAGTACTTC. The chain combines TRBV7-2 with TRBJ2-7; D is undetermined. Germline V gene data show CDR1 as SGHTA and CDR2 as FQGNSA. There are 12 residues in the CDR3.

Only a few counts were recorded for this clonotype. CDR3: CSVEDLQGAGRVYGYTF. The CDR3 nucleotides are TGCAGCGTTGAAGATCTTCAGGGGGCAGGAAGGGTCTATGGCTACACCTTC. The rearrangement links TRBV29-1 to TRBJ1-2, with 8 bases identical to TRBD1. Germline V gene lookup returns CDR1 SQVTM and CDR2 ANQGSEA. The CDR3 runs to 17 residues. V lost 0 bases to trimming and J lost 4 bases; unmatched junction nucleotides: 13.

This clonotype was seen many times. The V and J genes are TRBV29-1 and TRBJ2-6; 7 bases agree with TRBD1. The V and J ends lost 6 bases and 0 bases, in that order; junction bases with no gene match: 5. CDR3 length equals 15 residues. Germline loops: CDR1 SQVTM, CDR2 ANQGSEA. Here the CDR3 DNA reads TGCAGCGTGACCGGGACAGCCTCTGGGGCCAACGTCCTGACTTTC. Its protein is CSVTGTASGANVLTF.

A few counts support this clonotype. The J gene is TRBJ1-5, the V gene TRBV6-1, with TRBD1 matching over 7 bases. The CDR3 sequence is 16 residues long. Trimming took 5 bases from V and 1 from J; bases not matched to a gene: 8. Germline CDR1 reads MNHNS; CDR2 reads SASEGT. CDR3 DNA sequence: TGTGCCAGCAGTAGAAACAGGGGTCGAAGCAATCAGCCCCAGCATTTT. It translates to CASSRNRGRSNQPQHF.

The chain joins TRBV7-2 to TRBJ1-1; D gene uncertain. This CDR3 has 13 residues. V lost 5 bases to trimming and J lost 1 base, with 8 bases between them. Germline CDR1 and CDR2: SGHTA and FQGNSA. The CDR3 bases are TGTGCCAGCAGCCAAAATAGGAACACTGAAGCTTTCTTT. The encoded protein is CASSQNRNTEAFF.

This rearrangement joins TRBV11-2 to TRBJ2-5, with a tentative D call TRBD2 (6 bases). Trimming removed 5 bases at V and 2 bases at J, with 9 bases between. The CDR3 has 13 residues. CDR1 and CDR2 (germline): SGHAT, FQNNGV. CDR3: CASSRRGQETQYF. In DNA, the CDR3 is TGTGCCAGCAGCCGCCGGGGGCAAGAGACCCAGTACTTC.

This clonotype was counted ten times or more. V usage is TRBV23-1 and J usage is TRBJ2-5, with no clear D. TRBV23-1 is filed as an ORF, its function uncertain. This CDR3 is built from 15 residues. Trimming shortened V by 3 bases and J by 0 bases, and 11 bases separated the two germline ends. CDR3 coding DNA: TGCGCCAGCAGTCAGGGCTACACCTACCAAGAGACCCAGTACTTC. Residues: CASSQGYTYQETQYF.

A remark on this clonotype: This may arise from a read error, as a much more abundant clone is one base away. In nucleotides, the CDR3 is TGTGCCAGCAGGACAGGGAGCAATCAGCCCCAGCATTTT. It is translated as CASRTGSNQPQHF. The chain links TRBV12-3 or TRBV12-4 to TRBJ1-5; TRBD1 aligns across 7 bases. Germline trimming cut 6 bases from V and 1 base from J; bases unmatched to any gene: 0. This CDR3 region has 13 residues.

The count of this clonotype is one. The V call is TRBV12-3 or TRBV12-4, the J call TRBJ1-4, with D possibly matching TRBD1 (5 bases). The CDR3 runs 17 residues. Trimming cost V 5 bases and J 0 bases, with 16 bases left between them. This CDR3 is CASSPGRPDATNEKLFF. The CDR3 DNA reads as TGTGCCAGCAGTCCGGGACGCCCGGACGCAACTAATGAAAAACTGTTTTTT.

This clonotype has more than one count but fewer than ten. V is TRBV5-1 and J is TRBJ2-1; TRBD2 matches at 12 bases. The CDR3 spans 17 residues. The germline CDR1 and CDR2 sequences are SGHRS and YFSETQ. V was clipped by 4 bases and J by 1 base; unmatched bases: 6. The DNA of the CDR3 is TGCGCCAGCAGCGGGGGACTAGCGGGCCCTTCCTACAATGAGCAGTTCTTC. Protein sequence: CASSGGLAGPSYNEQFF.

The rearrangement uses TRBV20-1 and TRBJ2-5, with 10 nucleotides matching TRBD2. V gave up 6 bases and J gave up 1 base; unmatched junction bases: 5. Germline CDR1 and CDR2: DFQATT and SNEGSKA (reference sequence). The CDR3 length is 14 residues. The CDR3 DNA reads as TGCAGTGCAACCCGGACTAGCGGCCAAGAGACCCAGTACTTC. The encoded protein is CSATRTSGQETQYF.